The entry below gives a single T cell receptor beta chain sequence along with its context. This clonotype was picked up many times. This receptor's antigen is unknown. Per-nucleotide qualities are absent, and no much larger clonotype sits a single base away. The record originates from a study of immune aging and cytomegalovirus after organ transplant (dated by TCRdb to the early 2020s). Background on the whole study: Every transplant recipient was given three-drug immunosuppression consisting of prednisone, tacrolimus, and mycophenolate.

The method was single-cell sequencing. The sequencer was an Illumina NovaSeq 6000. For cell capture and library preparation, the team used the BD Rhapsody Targeted mRNA and AbSeq Reagent Kit in a microwell format. The libraries included TCR, sample tags, AbSeq, and targeted mRNA from the Human T-Cell Expression Panel, along with custom TOX and TOX2 primers. An Illumina NovaSeq was used to sequence the libraries. In the source study's methods: The analysis covered roughly 9,600 cells in total, of which 6,500 to 8,000 were CD8 T cells and about 4,500 were CD8 T cells with an identifiable TCR CDR3. The BD Rhapsody Targeted Analysis Pipeline, including V(D)J processing, was run on the Seven Bridges Genomics platform to process the raw data. Quality control, Sample Tag demultiplexing with Lex-BDSMK, clone identification with VDJ Explorer, and Seurat clustering were performed in SeqGeq 1.6.0. Clones comprising <1% of CD8 T cells were considered non-expanded; clones comprising >2.5% of the sample were considered clonal expansions. TCRdb took the public reads, trimmed them with fastp at Q25, ran MiXCR for clone calling and kept in-frame beta chains. One record per CDR3 amino acid sequence lists the most common genes and DNA. The V and J calls, along with clone size, are taken from TCRdb and not from the paper's own processing. The sample table holds tens of thousands of distinct CDR3 sequences, of which just over 35% were seen once. The top ten constitute less than 30% of the sample.

What the work shows at the level of the full study, not this receptor alone: Following viremia, aged-phenotype cells rose post-transplant in clones of any size, with the rise occurring earlier in large clones (days 200-264) than in small clones. Because CD57 was not measured in the sequencing data, a conservative gene-based aging definition was used instead. Large clones contained a higher proportion of TEMRA cells, and the seven largest clones (just over 1,900 cells) acquired aged and TEMRA cells while losing TCM cells.

The sample's time point label, in plain terms: five sample-tagged time points from pre-transplant (day -1) to day 368 post-transplant, pooled. PBMC were thawed and then stimulated for more than ten hours with a CMV IE-1 overlapping peptide library, with no transport inhibitors added. Thawed cells were rested overnight and then stimulated in R10 medium with CD28/CD49d costimulation. The IE-1 peptide library was made up of 15-amino-acid peptides, each overlapping by 11 amino acids. Each time point was barcoded using BD Single-Cell Multiplexing Kit Sample Tags, after which the barcoded samples were pooled and stained with oligo-conjugated anti-CD45RA plus sorting antibodies. A BD FACSAria III was used to sort CMV-responsive CD8+CD137+ and CD4+CD154+ T cells at 4-way purity. Blood was drawn into EDTA vacutainers and was processed by Ficoll gradient within 1-24 hours. The CDR3, cysteine through phenylalanine, is 13 amino acids long. Only the CDR3 DNA stays, 39 bases, in frame from base 1. CDR1 and CDR2 are read off the germline V gene (reference sequence) as SEHNR and FQNEAQ. Between the V and J ends, shortened by 1 base and 4 bases respectively, the junction contains 6 bases.

The sequences come from CMV peptide-activated CD4+ and CD8+ T cells sorted from blood, collected at five time points, pooled. The cell subset or site label here, explained by the study, means: sorted CD8+CD137+ and CD4+CD154+ T cells after about 11 h CMV IE-1 peptide stimulation. Recombination linked TRBV7-9 to TRBJ2-3; the D gene assignment is ambiguous. This clonotype was sampled from a female donor who had a heart transplant and CMV viremia. The CDR3 amino acid sequence is: CASSLGTADTQYF. The base sequence is TGTGCCAGCAGCTTAGGAACTGCAGATACGCAGTATTTT.